The clone carrying this T cell receptor (beta chain) came up once. At deep level, the assay was performed. Clones were read by immunoSEQ multiplex PCR, and TCRdb kept only the in-frame ones, dropping some. The sample carries 1,400,000 or so clones, approximately 98.5% recorded once. This entry belongs to a study of shared clonotypes between healthy human individuals. V shed 5 bases and J shed 4 bases, with 9 bases lying between them. CDR1 and CDR2 from the germline V gene are SEHNR and FQNEAQ (reference sequence). The length of the CDR3 is 12 residues. V gene TRBV7-9 combines with J gene TRBJ2-7; D possibly corresponds to TRBD1 (5 bases). This TCR was recovered from a young man in good health. Material for sequencing was naive CD4+ T cells sorted from blood. Subset specified: CD45RA+ positively selected. The CDR3 DNA sequence: TGTGCCAGCAGCGCGACAGTTTACGAGCAGTACTTC. This encodes CASSATVYEQYF.